Only a few counts were recorded for the clone carrying this T cell receptor beta chain. Its matching antigen is unknown. TCRdb reanalysed the 5' RACE reads using MiXCR and keeps one entry per CDR3 protein. Here the sample spans 350,000 to 500,000 distinct CDR3 sequences, around a quarter being singletons. The sample is drawn from a study of T-cell memory formation after mild COVID-19. J gave up 6 bases and V 4 bases, and 21 bases lay outside the gene matches. Germline lookup yields CDR1 SGHRS and CDR2 YFSETQ. The CDR3 consists of 19 residues. Study-wide points: The pre-infection memory compartment contained some responding clones, suggesting cross-reactive memory joined. Largely, contracting CD4+ clones fell within CM and EM, and contracting CD8+ clones within EMRA. In second-wave clones peaking day 37, SARS-CoV-2 specificity remained unconfirmed.

This TCR came from an adult woman who had mild COVID-19 (a few samples of this study predate the infection). Cell type and time point are not known. Sequences were obtained from PBMCs or a T cell subset sorted from them (not recorded which). The rearrangement joins TRBV5-1 to TRBJ1-1; TRBD1 agrees at 10 bases. This CDR3 reads CASSTGQGVITLEGPEAFF. CDR3 coding DNA: TGCGCCAGCAGCACCGGACAGGGGGTAATTACTCTAGAGGGCCCTGAAGCTTTCTTT.